Listed here is a single T cell receptor (beta chain). What it binds is not known. The germline gives CDR1 MNHEY, CDR2 SVGAGI. The CDR3 sequence is 14 residues long. V lost 6 bases to trimming and J lost 1 base; unmatched junction nucleotides: 5. Sequenced by immunoSEQ multiplex PCR; TCRdb stores in-frame clones only, minus some. The sample has 130,000 or so clones; around 84% are singletons. The sample is drawn from a study of T cell responses to AZD1222 COVID-19 vaccine. Study-wide findings and caveats: Repertoires were obtained only post-peak T cell response. CD4 TCRs linked to vaccination spanned spike, dominating at 160-218 and 743-854. In a largely white British group with more females than males, clonal diversity was possibly underestimated. Nearly half of spike-specific TCRs reportedly target variant regions that are unmutated in the B.1.351 and B.1.1.7 variants.

The chain couples TRBV6-5 to TRBJ2-7, with 8 bases matching TRBD2. Sequences were derived from peripheral blood, sampled on day 0 of AZD1222 vaccination. The clonotype was recovered from an adult in good health. CDR3 nucleotides: TGTGCCAGCAGGTTAGCGGGGCCTTCCTACGAGCAGTACTTC. Protein product: CASRLAGPSYEQYF.